This T cell receptor (beta chain) originates from a study of CD8+ T cells in alopecia areata. Study summary: Percentage of affected scalp area was the basis on which treated patients' severity was scored. Study-level results: Resident alphabeta T-cell populations of normal skin are likewise subject to sequencing in scalp samples.

TCR sequencing used cDNA made by reverse transcription of extracted RNA. The assay was immunoSEQ multiplex PCR, and TCRdb's table has in-frame clones only and misses some. The repertoire includes a few hundred thousand clones, 60% of them detected once, and 0.75% to 0.95% sits in the top ten. The sample's treatment: oral pan-JAK inhibitor, 5-10 mg twice daily. Individuals with alopecia areata gave both lesional scalp punch biopsies and peripheral blood for collection. Concerning this clone itself: Its antigen is still unknown.

J gave up 3 bases and V 7 bases, and 8 bases lay outside the gene matches. CDR3 length: 15 amino acids. Germline CDR1 is GTSNPN and CDR2 is SVGIG (reference sequence). V usage is TRBV30 and J usage is TRBJ2-3, with TRBD2 matching over 12 bases. The sequenced sample was CD4+ T cells sorted from blood, obtained around week 53, from a patient treated with tofacitinib. The sequence was collected from a human donor with alopecia areata. CDR3 in amino acids: CASASGLAGTDTQYF. In DNA, the CDR3 is TGTGCCTCCGCTTCAGGACTAGCGGGGACAGATACGCAGTATTTT.